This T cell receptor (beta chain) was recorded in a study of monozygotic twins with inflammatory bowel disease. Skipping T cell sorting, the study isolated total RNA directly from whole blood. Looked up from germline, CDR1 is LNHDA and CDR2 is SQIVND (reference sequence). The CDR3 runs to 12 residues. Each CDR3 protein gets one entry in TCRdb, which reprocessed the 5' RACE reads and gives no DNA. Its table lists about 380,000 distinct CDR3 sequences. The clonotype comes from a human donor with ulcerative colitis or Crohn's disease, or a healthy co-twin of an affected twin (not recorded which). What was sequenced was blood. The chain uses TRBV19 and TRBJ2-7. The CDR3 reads CASSIVGYEQYF. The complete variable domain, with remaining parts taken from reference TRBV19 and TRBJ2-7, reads DGGITQSPKYLFRKEGQNVTLSCEQNLNHDAMYWYRQDPGQGLRLIYYSQIVNDFQKGDIAEGYSVSREKKESFPLTVTSAQKNPTAFYLCASSIVGYEQYFGPGTRLTVT.